A single sample gave rise to the 22 T cell receptor beta chains below, sequenced in a study of patients and donors after allogeneic stem cell transplantation. TCRdb re-derived calls from the RT-PCR reads in MiXCR, one entry per CDR3 protein. This sample has hundreds of thousands of distinct CDR3 sequences, with 16% found just once. The source material was blood, either unsorted or a sorted T cell fraction (not recorded which). Source of these receptors: a human donor who was either an allogeneic HSCT recipient or a stem cell or donor lymphocyte infusion donor (not recorded which). It is not recorded whose cells these are; they may come from a transplant donor.

This clonotype has more than one count but fewer than ten. The chain is built from TRBV6-5 and TRBJ1-1, with D unclear. The germline CDR1 and CDR2 sequences are MNHEY and SVGAGI. The CDR3 sequence is 11 residues long. V shed 7 bases and J shed 6 bases, with 9 bases lying between them. In DNA form, the CDR3 reads TGTGCCAGCAACCTTCCGCCTGAAGCTTTCTTT. Translating it yields CASNLPPEAFF.

The chain carries TRBV2 and TRBJ2-7; no reliable D call. CDR1 is SNHLY and CDR2 is FYNNEI in the germline V gene. The CDR3 contains 11 residues. Deletions cut 8 bases from V and 5 bases from J, with 10 bases between. This chain's CDR3 is CASGVHHEQYF. DNA for the CDR3: TGTGCCAGCGGGGTACACCACGAGCAGTACTTC. Using reference TRBV2 and TRBJ2-7 for the parts outside the CDR3, the full variable domain is EPEVTQTPSHQVTQMGQEVILRCVPISNHLYFYWYRQILGQKVEFLVSFYNNEISEKSEIFDDQFSVERPDGSNFTLKIRSTKLEDSAMYFCASGVHHEQYFGPGTRLTVT.

The chain has TRBV12-3 or TRBV12-4 and TRBJ1-6; D perhaps matches TRBD1 (6 bases). This CDR3 comprises 15 residues. The germline V and J ends were trimmed by 5 bases and 9 bases, with 17 bases remaining between them. CDR3 DNA: TGTGCCAGCAGTCCCCCTCGAGGGGGGACTTCACCCCTCCACTTT. It translates to CASSPPRGGTSPLHF.

The chain carries TRBV30 and TRBJ2-3; 10 bases agree with TRBD1. Per the germline V gene, CDR1 is GTSNPN and CDR2 is SVGIG (reference sequence). Germline trimming cut 0 bases from V and 5 bases from J; bases unmatched to any gene: 2. The CDR3 length is 14 residues. CDR3 nucleotide sequence: TGTGCCTGGAGTGTCAGGACAGGGGGAGATACGCAGTATTTT. As protein: CAWSVRTGGDTQYF. Based on the CDR3 plus reference TRBV30 and TRBJ2-3, the full variable domain is SQTIHQWPATLVQPVGSPLSLECTVEGTSNPNLYWYRQAAGRGLQLLFYSVGIGQISSEVPQNLSASRPQDRQFILSSKKLLLSDSGFYLCAWSVRTGGDTQYFGPGTRLTVL.

Only one count was recorded for this clonotype. The V gene is TRBV6-2 or TRBV6-3, the J gene TRBJ2-7, with D perhaps TRBD1 (7 bases). The CDR3 length is 14 residues. The ends were cut back, 7 bases at V and 3 bases at J, with 16 bases in the middle. Germline-derived CDR1 and CDR2 are MNHEY and SVGEGT. The CDR3 loop reads CASTPGGPYYEQYF. The DNA for the CDR3 is TGTGCCAGCACCCCAGGGGGGCCATACTACGAGCAGTACTTC.

This clonotype appeared a single time. The chain joins TRBV2 to TRBJ2-1; D might be TRBD1 or TRBD2, each matching 5 bases. The V end was cut by 3 bases, the J end by 16 bases, with 13 bases between. The length of the CDR3 is 11 residues. Germline V gives CDR1 SNHLY, CDR2 FYNNEI. CDR3 region: CASSDRDLRFF. As DNA, the CDR3 is TGTGCCAGCAGTGACCGGGACCTGCGTTTCTTC.

This clonotype was picked up many times. The chain employs TRBV12-3 or TRBV12-4 and TRBJ1-2, with 7 positions matching TRBD1. The V gene end was trimmed by 6 bases and the J gene end by 6 bases; junction bases not matched to a gene: 10. CDR3 length: 14 amino acids. The CDR3 here is CASSQDRAGHGYTF. CDR3 sequence (DNA): TGTGCCAGCAGCCAAGACAGGGCAGGCCATGGCTACACCTTC.

This clonotype came up many times. The chain links TRBV12-3 or TRBV12-4 to TRBJ2-2; 7 bases fit TRBD2. This CDR3 comprises 17 residues. J lost 7 bases, V lost 3 bases, and 14 bases had no gene match. CDR3 DNA: TGTGCCAGCAGTTTGGATATTCGGGAGGCCTACGGCGGGGAGCTGTTTTTT. Encoded protein: CASSLDIREAYGGELFF.

The chain uses TRBV5-1 and TRBJ1-3; D unresolved. Germline V gene sequence: CDR1 SGHRS, CDR2 YFSETQ. The CDR3 covers 16 residues. V lost 4 bases, J lost 2 bases, and 16 bases lay in between. In DNA form, the CDR3 reads TGCGCCAGCAGCCCTCGGCCGAGTGGGGCTGGAAACACCATATATTTT. Residues: CASSPRPSGAGNTIYF. Full variable domain (rest looked up from reference TRBV5-1 and TRBJ1-3): KAGVTQTPRYLIKTRGQQVTLSCSPISGHRSVSWYQQTPGQGLQFLFEYFSETQRNKGNFPGRFSGRQFSNSRSEMNVSTLELGDSALYLCASSPRPSGAGNTIYFGEGSWLTVV.

The chain employs TRBV20-1 and TRBJ2-1, with 7 bases aligning to TRBD1. Germline V gene sequence: CDR1 DFQATT, CDR2 SNEGSKA (reference sequence). This CDR3 comprises 14 residues. V lost 5 bases to trimming and J lost 0 bases; unmatched junction nucleotides: 4. The CDR3: CSARQGISYNEQFF. CDR3 nucleotides: TGCAGTGCTCGACAGGGAATCTCCTACAATGAGCAGTTCTTC.

The rearrangement uses TRBV3-1 and TRBJ2-7, with unresolved D. The V end lost 5 bases, the J end lost 7 bases, and 0 bases lay between the germline ends. Germline V lookup: CDR1 LGHDT, CDR2 YNNKEL (reference sequence). The CDR3 is made up of 8 amino acids. In DNA, the CDR3 is TGTGCCAGCAGCGAGCAGTACTTC. It specifies CASSEQYF.

This clonotype occurred many times. DNA of the CDR3: TGCGCCAGCAGCCCTGGGACCGCTAGGGGAGAGACCCAGTACTTC. Translation: CASSPGTARGETQYF. The J gene is TRBJ2-5, the V gene TRBV4-1; D may match TRBD1 or TRBD2 (5 bases each). The CDR3 has 15 residues. CDR1 and CDR2 from the germline V gene are MGHRA and YSYEKL. V dropped 4 bases and J dropped 4 bases, with 16 bases sitting between them.

The chain joins TRBV20-1 to TRBJ2-3; D call uncertain. The CDR3 covers 10 residues. Germline V lookup: CDR1 DFQATT, CDR2 SNEGSKA (reference sequence). Trimming removed 6 bases from V and 8 bases from J, with 9 bases in between. The CDR3 nucleotides read TGCAGTGCAAGTCCCGCTACGCAGTATTTT. Translating gives CSASPATQYF.

This clonotype has a handful of counts. This chain joins TRBV29-1 and TRBJ1-4; D gene unclear. Germline loops: CDR1 SQVTM, CDR2 ANQGSEA. The CDR3 sequence is 16 residues long. V lost 5 bases, J lost 0 bases, and 16 bases lay in between. CDR3 protein: CSVPEGRFATNEKLFF. CDR3 in DNA: TGCAGCGTTCCCGAAGGCAGGTTCGCAACTAATGAAAAACTGTTTTTT.

This clonotype was counted between two and nine times. V gene TRBV9 combines with J gene TRBJ2-7, with 14 bases identical to TRBD2. The CDR3 extends over 16 amino acids. The V gene end was trimmed by 3 bases and the J gene end by 7 bases; junction bases not matched to a gene: 9. Per germline, CDR1 SGDLS and CDR2 YYNGEE. CDR3 DNA: TGTGCCAGCAGCGCTGGGACTAGCGGGGGTCCGTGGGAGCAGTACTTC. It is translated as CASSAGTSGGPWEQYF.

Ten or more counts support this clonotype. The genes are TRBV12-3 or TRBV12-4 and TRBJ1-1; D is uncertain. Trimming cost V 7 bases and J 4 bases, with 13 bases left between them. The CDR3 has 13 amino acids. The CDR3: CASTQLWGTEAFF. The CDR3 DNA reads TGTGCCAGCACCCAATTGTGGGGCACTGAAGCTTTCTTT.

This clonotype was counted many times. The CDR3 DNA sequence: TGTGCCAGCAGTCCTAACCGGGACAGGGTGACCACCATATATTTT. It codes for CASSPNRDRVTTIYF. This sequence joins TRBV12-3 or TRBV12-4 and TRBJ1-3; TRBD1 matches at 9 bases. V shed 5 bases, J shed 9 bases, and the junction held 11 bases outside the gene matches. This CDR3 has 15 residues.

The chain uses TRBV15 and TRBJ1-1; D is unresolved. Between the trimmed V and J ends, which lost 6 bases and 1 base, there was a span of 3 bases. The CDR3 loop spans 11 amino acids. The germline V gene encodes CDR1 LNHNV and CDR2 YYDKDF (reference sequence). The CDR3 coding sequence is TGTGCCACCAGTTCGAACACTGAAGCTTTCTTT. Translated, it gives CATSSNTEAFF.

Ten or more counts support this clonotype. The rearrangement uses TRBV5-1 and TRBJ2-3; 7 bases agree with TRBD1. V was pared by 2 bases and J by 4 bases, with 13 bases of the junction left unmatched. Germline V gene lookup returns CDR1 SGHRS and CDR2 YFSETQ. This CDR3 is 17 amino acids long. CDR3 in amino acids: CASSLPRGQLWPDTQYF. The CDR3, as DNA: TGCGCCAGCAGCTTACCAAGGGGACAGTTATGGCCAGATACGCAGTATTTT.

This clonotype was detected a few times. The V call is TRBV3-1, the J call TRBJ1-2, with 8 bases matching TRBD1. The CDR3 extends over 16 amino acids. Germline trimming cut 4 bases from V and 0 bases from J; bases unmatched to any gene: 7. CDR1 is LGHDT and CDR2 is YNNKEL in the germline V gene (reference sequence). The CDR3 DNA reads TGTGCCAGCAGCCTGCGACAGGGGTTAGCTAACTATGGCTACACCTTC. It is translated as CASSLRQGLANYGYTF.

As DNA, the CDR3 is TGTGCCAGCAGTTTCAGACAGGGGGGATACGAGCAGTACTTC. The encoded protein is CASSFRQGGYEQYF. The chain recombines TRBV12-3 or TRBV12-4 with TRBJ2-7, with 9 bases fitting TRBD1. This CDR3 region has 14 residues. V lost 3 bases to trimming and J lost 4 bases; unmatched junction nucleotides: 4.

This clonotype has only a few counts. This sequence joins TRBV29-1 and TRBJ2-7; weak D call: TRBD2 (6 bases). Trimming left V 5 bases short and J 0 bases short, with 11 bases between. Germline assignment: CDR1 SQVTM and CDR2 ANQGSEA. The CDR3 contains 13 residues. The CDR3 DNA follows: TGCAGCGTTCTGACTAGATACTCCTACGAGCAGTACTTC. Translating gives CSVLTRYSYEQYF.